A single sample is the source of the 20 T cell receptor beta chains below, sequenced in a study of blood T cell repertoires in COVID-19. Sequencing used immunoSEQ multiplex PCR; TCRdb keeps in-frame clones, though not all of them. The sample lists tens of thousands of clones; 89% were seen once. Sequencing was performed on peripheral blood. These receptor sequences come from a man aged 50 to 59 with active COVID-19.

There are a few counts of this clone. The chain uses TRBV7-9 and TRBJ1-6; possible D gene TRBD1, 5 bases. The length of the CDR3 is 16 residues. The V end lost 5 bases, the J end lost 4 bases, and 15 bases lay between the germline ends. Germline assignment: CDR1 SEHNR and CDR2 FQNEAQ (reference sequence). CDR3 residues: CASSPDKGSYNSPLHF. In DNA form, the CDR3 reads TGTGCCAGCAGCCCCGACAAGGGGTCATATAATTCACCCCTCCACTTT. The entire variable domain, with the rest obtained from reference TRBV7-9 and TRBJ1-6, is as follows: DTGVSQNPRHKITKRGQNVTFRCDPISEHNRLYWYRQTLGQGPEFLTYFQNEAQLEKSRLLSDRFSAERPKGSFSTLEIQRTEQGDSAMYLCASSPDKGSYNSPLHFGNGTRLTVT.

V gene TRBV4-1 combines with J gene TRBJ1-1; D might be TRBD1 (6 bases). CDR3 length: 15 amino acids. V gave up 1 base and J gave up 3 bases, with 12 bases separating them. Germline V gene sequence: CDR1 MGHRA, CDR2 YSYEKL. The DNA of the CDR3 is TGCGCCAGCAGCCAAGGGACAGCCAGGGACACTGAAGCTTTCTTT. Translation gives CASSQGTARDTEAFF.

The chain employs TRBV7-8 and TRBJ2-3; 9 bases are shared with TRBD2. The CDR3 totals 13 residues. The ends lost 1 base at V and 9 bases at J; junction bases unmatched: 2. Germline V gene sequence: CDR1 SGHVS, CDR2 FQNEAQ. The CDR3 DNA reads TGTGCCAGCAGCTTAGAGAGCGGGGGGACGCAGTATTTT. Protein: CASSLESGGTQYF.

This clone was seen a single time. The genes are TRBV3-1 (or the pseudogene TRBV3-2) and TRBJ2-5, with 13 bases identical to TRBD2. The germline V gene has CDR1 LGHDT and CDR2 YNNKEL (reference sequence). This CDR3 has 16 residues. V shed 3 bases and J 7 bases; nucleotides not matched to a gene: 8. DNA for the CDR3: TGTGCCAGCAGCCACCGCGGGACTAGCGGGGTCGGGACCCAGTACTTC. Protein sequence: CASSHRGTSGVGTQYF.

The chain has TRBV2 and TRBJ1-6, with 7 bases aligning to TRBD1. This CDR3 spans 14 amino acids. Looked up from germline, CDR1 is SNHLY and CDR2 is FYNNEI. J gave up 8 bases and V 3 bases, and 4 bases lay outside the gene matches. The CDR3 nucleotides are TGTGCCAGCAGTGATCGACAGGGATATTCACCCCTCCACTTT. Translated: CASSDRQGYSPLHF.

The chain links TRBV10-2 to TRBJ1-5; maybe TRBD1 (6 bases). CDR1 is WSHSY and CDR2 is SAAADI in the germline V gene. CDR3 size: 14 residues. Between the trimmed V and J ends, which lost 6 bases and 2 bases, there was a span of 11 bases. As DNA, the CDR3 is TGCGCCAGCAGCGCTCACAGGGGCAATCAGCCCCAGCATTTT. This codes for CASSAHRGNQPQHF.

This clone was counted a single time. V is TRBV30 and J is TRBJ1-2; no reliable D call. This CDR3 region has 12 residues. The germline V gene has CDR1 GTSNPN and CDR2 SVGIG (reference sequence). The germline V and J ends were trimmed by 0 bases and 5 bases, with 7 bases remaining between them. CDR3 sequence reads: CAWSVDNYGYTF. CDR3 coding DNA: TGTGCCTGGAGTGTTGACAATTATGGCTACACCTTC.

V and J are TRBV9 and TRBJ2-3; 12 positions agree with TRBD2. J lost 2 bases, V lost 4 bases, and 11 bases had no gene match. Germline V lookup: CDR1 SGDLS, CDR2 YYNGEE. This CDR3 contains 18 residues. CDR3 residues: CASSPGTSGGRLTDTQYF. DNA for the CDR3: TGTGCCAGCAGCCCGGGCACTAGCGGGGGGCGCCTCACAGATACGCAGTATTTT.

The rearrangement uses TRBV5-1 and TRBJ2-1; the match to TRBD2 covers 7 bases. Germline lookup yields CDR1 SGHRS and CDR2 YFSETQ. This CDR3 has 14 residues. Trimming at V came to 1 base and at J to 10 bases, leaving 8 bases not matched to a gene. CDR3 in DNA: TGCGCCAGCAGCTTGAATACGCCAGCGGGGGAGCAGTTCTTC. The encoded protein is CASSLNTPAGEQFF.

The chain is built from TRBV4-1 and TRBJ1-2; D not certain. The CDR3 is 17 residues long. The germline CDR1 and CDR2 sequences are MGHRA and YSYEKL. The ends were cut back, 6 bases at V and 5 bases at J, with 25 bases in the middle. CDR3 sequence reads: CASRQHEGLSSGYGYTF. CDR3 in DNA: TGCGCCAGCAGGCAACACGAAGGACTTTCCTCAGGTTATGGCTACACCTTC.

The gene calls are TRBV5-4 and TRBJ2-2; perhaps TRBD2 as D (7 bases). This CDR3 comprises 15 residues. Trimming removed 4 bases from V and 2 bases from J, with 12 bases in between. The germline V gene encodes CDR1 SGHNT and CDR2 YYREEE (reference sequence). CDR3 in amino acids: CASSPGGLNTGELFF. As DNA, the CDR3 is TGTGCCAGCAGCCCCGGGGGGCTAAACACCGGGGAGCTGTTTTTT.

CDR3 loop: CSVEERDRAGTEAFF. The CDR3 DNA is TGCAGCGTTGAAGAGAGGGACAGGGCGGGAACTGAAGCTTTCTTT. The chain recombines TRBV29-1 with TRBJ1-1, with TRBD1 identical over 9 bases. The length of the CDR3 is 15 residues. J lost 5 bases, V lost 0 bases, and 7 bases had no gene match. Germline lookup yields CDR1 SQVTM and CDR2 ANQGSEA. Full variable domain (rest looked up from reference TRBV29-1 and TRBJ1-1): SAVISQKPSRDICQRGTSLTIQCQVDSQVTMMFWYRQQPGQSLTLIATANQGSEATYESGFVIDKFPISRPNLTFSTLTVSNMSPEDSSIYLCSVEERDRAGTEAFFGQGTRLTVV.

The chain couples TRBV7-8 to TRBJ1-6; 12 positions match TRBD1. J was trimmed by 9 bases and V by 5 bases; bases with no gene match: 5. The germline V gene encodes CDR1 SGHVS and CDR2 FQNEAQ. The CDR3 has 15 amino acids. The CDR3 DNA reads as TGTGCCAGCAGCCCGGGACAGGGGGCGAGTTCACCCCTCCACTTT. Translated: CASSPGQGASSPLHF.

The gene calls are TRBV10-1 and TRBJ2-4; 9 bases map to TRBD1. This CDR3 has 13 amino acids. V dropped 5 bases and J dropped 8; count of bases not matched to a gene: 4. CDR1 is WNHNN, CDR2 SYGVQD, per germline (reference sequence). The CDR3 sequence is CASSQTGGYIQYF. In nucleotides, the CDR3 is TGCGCCAGCAGTCAAACAGGGGGCTACATTCAGTACTTC.

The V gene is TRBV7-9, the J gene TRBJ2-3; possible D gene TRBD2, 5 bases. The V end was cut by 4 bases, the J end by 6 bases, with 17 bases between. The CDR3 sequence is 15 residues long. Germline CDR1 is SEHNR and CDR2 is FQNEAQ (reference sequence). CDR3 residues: CASSSHPSGEDTQYF. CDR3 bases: TGTGCCAGCAGCTCCCACCCTTCCGGGGAGGATACGCAGTATTTT.

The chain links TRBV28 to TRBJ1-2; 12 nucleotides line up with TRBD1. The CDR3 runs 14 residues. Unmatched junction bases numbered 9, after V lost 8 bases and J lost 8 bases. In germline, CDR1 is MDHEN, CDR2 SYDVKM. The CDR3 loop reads CASGGDRGRRGYTF. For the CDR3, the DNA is TGTGCCAGCGGCGGGGACAGGGGGCGCCGGGGCTACACCTTC.

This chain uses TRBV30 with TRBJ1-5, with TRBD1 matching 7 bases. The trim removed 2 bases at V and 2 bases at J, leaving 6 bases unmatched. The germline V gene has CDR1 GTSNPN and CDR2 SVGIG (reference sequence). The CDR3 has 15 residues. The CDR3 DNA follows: TGTGCCTGGAGTCTGACAGGGTTGGGCAATCAGCCCCAGCATTTT. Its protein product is CAWSLTGLGNQPQHF. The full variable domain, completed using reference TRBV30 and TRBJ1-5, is SQTIHQWPATLVQPVGSPLSLECTVEGTSNPNLYWYRQAAGRGLQLLFYSVGIGQISSEVPQNLSASRPQDRQFILSSKKLLLSDSGFYLCAWSLTGLGNQPQHFGDGTRLSIL.

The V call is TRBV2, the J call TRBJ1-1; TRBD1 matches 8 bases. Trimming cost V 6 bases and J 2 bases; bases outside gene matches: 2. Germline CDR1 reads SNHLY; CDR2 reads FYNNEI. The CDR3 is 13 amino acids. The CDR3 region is CASRGQGNTEAFF. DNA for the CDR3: TGTGCCAGCAGAGGACAGGGAAACACTGAAGCTTTCTTT. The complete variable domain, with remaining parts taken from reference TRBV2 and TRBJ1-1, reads EPEVTQTPSHQVTQMGQEVILRCVPISNHLYFYWYRQILGQKVEFLVSFYNNEISEKSEIFDDQFSVERPDGSNFTLKIRSTKLEDSAMYFCASRGQGNTEAFFGQGTRLTVV.

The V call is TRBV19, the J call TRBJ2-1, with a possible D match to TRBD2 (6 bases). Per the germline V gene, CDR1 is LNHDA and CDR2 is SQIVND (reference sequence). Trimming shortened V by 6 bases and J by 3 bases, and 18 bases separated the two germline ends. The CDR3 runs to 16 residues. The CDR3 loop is CASSLGGGENYNEQFF. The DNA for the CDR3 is TGTGCCAGTAGCCTCGGGGGTGGGGAGAACTACAATGAGCAGTTCTTC. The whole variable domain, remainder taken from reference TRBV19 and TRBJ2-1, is DGGITQSPKYLFRKEGQNVTLSCEQNLNHDAMYWYRQDPGQGLRLIYYSQIVNDFQKGDIAEGYSVSREKKESFPLTVTSAQKNPTAFYLCASSLGGGENYNEQFFGPGTRLTVL.

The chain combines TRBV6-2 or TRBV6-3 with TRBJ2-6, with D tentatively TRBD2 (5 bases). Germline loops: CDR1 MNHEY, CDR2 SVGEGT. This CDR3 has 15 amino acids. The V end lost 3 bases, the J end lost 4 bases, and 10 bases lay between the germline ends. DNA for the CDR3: TGTGCCAGCAGTTATCGGGATTCCGGGGCCAACGTCCTGACTTTC. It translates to CASSYRDSGANVLTF.